The 28 T cell receptor beta chains below all came from one sample that was sequenced in a study of T cells in Graves' hyperthyroidism and ophthalmopathy. RNA transcripts provided the source from which TCR beta CDR3 regions were amplified. First-round RT-PCR with HTBI primers amplified the TCR CDR3 region. MiXCR was run by TCRdb on the multiplex PCR reads, yielding one entry per CDR3 protein. The sample consists of around 350,000 distinct CDR3 sequences, under 20% of them appearing once. Material for sequencing was blood. The receptors were gathered from a woman aged 18-35 years with Graves' hyperthyroidism.

In this sample, this clonotype turned up many times. For the CDR3, the DNA is TGTGCCAGCAGCCCACAGGGAGACGGCTACACCTTC. Translated: CASSPQGDGYTF. This chain links TRBV6-5 with TRBJ1-2; D perhaps matches TRBD1 (6 bases). Germline CDR1 and CDR2: MNHEY and SVGAGI. V lost 6 bases and J lost 8, with 13 bases in between. This CDR3 spans 12 amino acids.

This clonotype was recorded at least ten times. The V gene is TRBV24-1, the J gene TRBJ1-2, with 9 bases that match TRBD1. The CDR3 is 15 amino acids. Trimming removed 3 bases from V and 1 base from J; junction bases left unmatched: 2. Germline CDR1 and CDR2: KGHDR and SFDVKD. This CDR3 reads CATSDGTGLNYGYTF. As DNA, the CDR3 is TGTGCCACCAGTGATGGGACAGGGCTTAACTATGGCTACACCTTC.

This clonotype was seen ten or more times. V is TRBV10-2 and J is TRBJ2-7, with 9 positions matching TRBD1. J lost 10 bases, V lost 0 bases, and 7 bases had no gene match. CDR1 is WSHSY, CDR2 SAAADI, per germline. The CDR3 extends over 14 amino acids. The CDR3 DNA reads as TGCGCCAGCAGTGAGTCAATCGGGACAGGGCGACAGTACTTC. As protein: CASSESIGTGRQYF.

This chain connects TRBV5-1 to TRBJ2-5; 11 bases map to TRBD1. The CDR3 contains 13 residues. The junction had 3 bases not matched to a gene; V was cut back by 6 bases and J by 5 bases. Germline V gene data show CDR1 as SGHRS and CDR2 as YFSETQ. The CDR3 region is CASTGTGGETQYF. The CDR3 coding sequence is TGCGCCAGCACCGGGACAGGGGGTGAGACCCAGTACTTC.

This clonotype came up many times. This chain joins TRBV11-1 and TRBJ2-5; D gene ambiguous. V gave up 2 bases and J gave up 2 bases, with 18 bases separating them. This CDR3 is built from 17 residues. Germline V CDR1 and CDR2: SGHAT, FQDESV (reference sequence). The CDR3 is CASSLRAAPSQQETQYF. The DNA for the CDR3 is TGTGCCAGCAGCTTACGGGCCGCCCCCTCTCAACAAGAGACCCAGTACTTC.

The sample holds many counts of this clonotype. This chain uses TRBV20-1 with TRBJ2-2, with 9 bases lining up with TRBD1. Germline CDR1 is DFQATT and CDR2 is SNEGSKA (reference sequence). CDR3 length: 14 residues. Unmatched junction bases numbered 6, after V lost 3 bases and J lost 7 bases. For the CDR3, the DNA is TGCAGTGCTAGGGAGACAGGGGGGGTCGGGGAGCTGTTTTTT. Translation gives CSARETGGVGELFF.

This chain links TRBV6-5 with TRBJ1-2; D may be TRBD1 (5 bases). Per the germline V gene, CDR1 is MNHEY and CDR2 is SVGAGI. This CDR3 is 14 amino acids long. V gave up 4 bases and J gave up 2 bases, with 11 bases separating them. DNA for the CDR3: TGTGCCAGCAGTTTTGGGGGAGACAACTATGGCTACACCTTC. This encodes CASSFGGDNYGYTF.

There are many counts of this clonotype. V is TRBV4-2 and J is TRBJ1-5; maybe TRBD1 (6 bases). CDR1 and CDR2 from the germline V gene are LGHNA and YNFKEQ. The CDR3 is made up of 16 amino acids. With 4 bases removed from V and 3 bases from J, the gap between germline ends came to 16 bases. Written as DNA, the CDR3 is TGTGCCAGCAGCCGTAAGGGGGACGGAATCAATCAGCCCCAGCATTTT. Protein sequence: CASSRKGDGINQPQHF.

This chain links TRBV12-3 or TRBV12-4 with TRBJ1-1; no clear D. V was pared by 5 bases and J by 3 bases, with 16 bases between. The CDR3 covers 15 residues. CDR3 sequence (DNA): TGTGCCAGCAGTCCTGAGGCGGAATATTACACTGAAGCTTTCTTT. It encodes CASSPEAEYYTEAFF.

This clonotype has at least ten counts. V gene TRBV14 combines with J gene TRBJ1-1; possibly TRBD1 for D (5 bases). This CDR3 is 16 amino acids long. V was cut by 4 bases and J by 1 base, with 16 bases left in between. Germline V lookup: CDR1 SGHDN, CDR2 FVKESK. Written as DNA, the CDR3 is TGTGCCAGCAGCCTACTGGGGGGAGTCCGGAACACTGAAGCTTTCTTT. Translated, it gives CASSLLGGVRNTEAFF.

This clonotype has ten or more counts. No conserved phenylalanine or tryptophan ends this CDR3, so it is likely a read error. This chain uses TRBV6-5 with TRBJ1-1; D call uncertain. There are 13 residues in the CDR3. The germline V gene encodes CDR1 MNHEY and CDR2 SVGAGI. V lost 7 bases and J lost 5, with 14 bases in between. The CDR3 region has the DNA TGTGCCAGCAAAACGGGCCAGAGGACTGAAGCTTTCCTT. This codes for CASKTGQRTEAFL.

This clonotype was picked up a small number of times. CDR3 region: CASSQGRQYEQYF. CDR3 bases: TGTGCCAGCAGCCAAGGTCGGCAGTACGAGCAGTACTTC. The V and J genes are TRBV3-1 and TRBJ2-7; D call uncertain. The ends were cut back, 1 base at V and 4 bases at J, with 8 bases in the middle. Germline V gene data show CDR1 as LGHDT and CDR2 as YNNKEL (reference sequence). The CDR3 is made up of 13 amino acids.

This clonotype came up many times. The CDR3 spells CSARASGPGNTIYF. The CDR3 DNA is TGCAGTGCTAGAGCCTCGGGTCCTGGAAACACCATATATTTT. The chain carries TRBV20-1 and TRBJ1-3; D unclear. V was shortened by 1 base and J by 2 bases, with 9 bases between the two germline ends. This CDR3 is 14 amino acids long. Germline CDR1 DFQATT, CDR2 SNEGSKA (reference sequence).

This clonotype appeared many times. V and J are TRBV6-1 and TRBJ2-6, with D maybe TRBD1 (5 bases). The ends were cut back, 3 bases at V and 4 bases at J, with 10 bases in the middle. This CDR3 comprises 15 residues. Germline V gene sequence: CDR1 MNHNS, CDR2 SASEGT. The CDR3 DNA is TGTGCCAGCAGTGACAGGGTTTCGGGGGCCAACGTCCTGACTTTC. This gives the protein CASSDRVSGANVLTF.

The J gene is TRBJ1-2, the V gene TRBV20-1, with TRBD1 matching over 8 bases. Trimming cost V 5 bases and J 2 bases; bases outside gene matches: 7. Germline values: CDR1 DFQATT, CDR2 SNEGSKA (reference sequence). This CDR3 region has 14 residues. CDR3 in DNA: TGCAGTGCTGGTGACAGGGGACGAAACTATGGCTACACCTTC. Translating it yields CSAGDRGRNYGYTF.

V is TRBV7-8 and J is TRBJ1-3; no definite D call. V lost 5 bases and J lost 0, with 11 bases in between. CDR1 is SGHVS and CDR2 is FQNEAQ in the germline V gene. This CDR3 is 15 amino acids long. This CDR3 reads CASSPPGLSGNTIYF. CDR3 DNA: TGTGCCAGCAGCCCCCCCGGCCTCTCTGGAAACACCATATATTTT.

There are many counts of this clonotype. The V and J genes are TRBV30 and TRBJ2-7, with TRBD1 as a possible D gene (7 bases). Trimming took 0 bases from V and 2 from J, leaving 14 bases between them. The CDR3 totals 15 residues. The germline V gene encodes CDR1 GTSNPN and CDR2 SVGIG (reference sequence). CDR3 coding DNA: TGTGCCTGGAGTGTCGGAGGGGGCGGAACCTACGAGCAGTACTTC. It codes for CAWSVGGGGTYEQYF.

In its sample, this clonotype was seen many times. V usage is TRBV6-1 and J usage is TRBJ1-1; D is undetermined. Trimming pared 6 bases from V and 2 bases from J, leaving 19 bases between. Germline assignment: CDR1 MNHNS and CDR2 SASEGT. There are 16 residues in the CDR3. Here the CDR3 DNA reads TGTGCCAGCAGCTTCAGACGATATAGTAATAACACTGAAGCTTTCTTT. It encodes CASSFRRYSNNTEAFF.

About this clonotype itself: A much more abundant neighbour one base away suggests this may be a read error. V is TRBV2 and J is TRBJ1-1, with 7 bases fitting TRBD1. Germline V gene lookup returns CDR1 SNHLY and CDR2 FYNNEI. This CDR3 has 15 residues. The DNA for the CDR3 is TGTGTCAGCACCCTGAGAGGACAGGACCCGATGATAGCTTTCTTT. Translation gives CVSTLRGQDPMIAFF.

This clonotype came up a few times. The V gene is TRBV10-3, the J gene TRBJ1-2, with TRBD1 as a possible D gene (5 bases). CDR1 and CDR2 from the germline V gene are ENHRY and SYGVKD. Trimming took off 10 bases at V and 5 bases at J, with 26 bases between the two ends. This CDR3 region has 16 residues. DNA of the CDR3: TGTGCCACCAGGAGTGGGGCGCGCTCTAGGGCTTATGGCTACACCTTC. It specifies CATRSGARSRAYGYTF.

This clonotype has more than one count but fewer than ten. The chain combines TRBV6-5 with TRBJ1-6, with 12 bases lining up with TRBD1. The CDR3 loop spans 15 amino acids. CDR1 and CDR2 from the germline V gene are MNHEY and SVGAGI. The V and J ends lost 4 bases and 9 bases, in that order; junction bases with no gene match: 4. CDR3 protein: CASSLGTGGASPLHF. CDR3 in DNA: TGTGCCAGCAGTTTGGGGACAGGGGGCGCTTCACCCCTCCACTTT.

This clonotype showed up many times. One end of the junction varies from germline; a read error may be responsible. The chain links TRBV19 to TRBJ2-7; perhaps TRBD1 as D (6 bases). The CDR3 contains 11 residues. Germline assignment: CDR1 LNHDA and CDR2 SQIVND (reference sequence). CDR3 loop: CASSIGGEQYF. Written as DNA, the CDR3 is TGTGCCAGTAGCATAGGGGGCGAGCAGTACTTC. The whole variable domain, filled in from reference TRBV19 and TRBJ2-7, reads DGGITQSPKYLFRKEGQNVTLSCEQNLNHDAMYWYRQDPGQGLRLIYYSQIVNDFQKGDIAEGYSVSREKKESFPLTVTSAQKNPTAFYLCASSIGGEQYFGPGTRLTVT.

This clonotype was observed many times. The genes are TRBV11-1 and TRBJ1-1, with D uncertain. CDR1 is SGHAT and CDR2 is FQDESV in the germline V gene (reference sequence). CDR3 length equals 14 residues. With 2 bases removed from V and 1 base from J, the gap between germline ends came to 8 bases. The CDR3 DNA is TGTGCCAGCAGCTTATATCAAGGGAACACTGAAGCTTTCTTT. Translating gives CASSLYQGNTEAFF.

The gene calls are TRBV7-2 and TRBJ2-7; possibly TRBD1 for D (6 bases). The CDR3 loop spans 15 amino acids. The V gene's germline CDR1 is SGHTA and CDR2 FQGNSA. The V and J ends lost 2 bases and 4 bases respectively, with 15 bases between them. CDR3 residues: CASSLNPQGPYEQYF. Written as DNA, the CDR3 is TGTGCCAGCAGCTTAAACCCACAGGGACCATACGAGCAGTACTTC.

To note about this clonotype: Since a much larger clone is just one base distant, this may be a read error. The DNA is omitted, as the CDR3 cannot be located on it reliably, and the CDR3 follows TCRdb's listing. The rearrangement joins TRBV7-9 to TRBJ2-2; TRBD1 was called by the table and not checked on the DNA. With termini counted, the CDR3 has 15 amino acids. Germline V gives CDR1 SEHNR, CDR2 FQNEAQ (reference sequence). CDR3: CASSFGQGNTGELCF.

The sample holds many counts of this clonotype. This CDR3 is CASSLYPNQPQHF. The CDR3 DNA follows: TGCGCCAGCAGCTTGTACCCTAATCAGCCCCAGCATTTT. This chain uses TRBV5-1 with TRBJ1-5; D gene uncertain. Between the trimmed V and J ends, which lost 1 base and 4 bases, there was a span of 6 bases. The CDR3 sequence is 13 residues long. Germline V gene sequence: CDR1 SGHRS, CDR2 YFSETQ.

The sample holds many counts of this clonotype. The chain couples TRBV20-1 to TRBJ1-1; 11 bases map to TRBD1. The CDR3 contains 12 residues. The germline gives CDR1 DFQATT, CDR2 SNEGSKA (reference sequence). V was pared by 1 base and J by 9 bases, with 1 base of the junction left unmatched. CDR3 sequence: CSARGTGGKAFF. The CDR3 nucleotides are TGCAGTGCTAGAGGGACAGGGGGCAAAGCTTTCTTT.

This clonotype was observed many times. This chain links TRBV18 with TRBJ2-7; D is perhaps TRBD2 (5 bases). Germline V gene data show CDR1 as KGHSH and CDR2 as LQKENI. V was clipped by 3 bases and J by 4 bases, with 16 bases between them. This CDR3 is built from 15 residues. The CDR3 nucleotides are TGTGCCAGCTCACCGACCAGCGTCCCGGGGTACGAGCAGTACTTC. This codes for CASSPTSVPGYEQYF.